The 22 T cell receptor beta chains given below trace back to one sample, sequenced in a study of yellow fever vaccine responses in identical twins. TCRdb recomputed calls from the RT-PCR reads with MiXCR, one row per CDR3 protein. The sample lists 1,300 to 1,500 distinct CDR3 sequences; 84% were seen once. The sample consisted of T cells from blood (PBMCs), unsorted or a sorted subset (not recorded which), taken before or after yellow fever vaccination (not recorded which). The source of these receptors is a young woman who received the yellow fever vaccine.

V gene TRBV10-3 combines with J gene TRBJ1-5; D might be TRBD1 (5 bases). With 5 bases removed from V and 1 base from J, the gap between germline ends came to 12 bases. The CDR3 has 15 amino acids. CDR1 is ENHRY and CDR2 is SYGVKD in the germline V gene. For the CDR3, the DNA is TGTGCCATCAGTAAAGGGACGGAAAGCAATCAGCCCCAGCATTTT. It yields the protein CAISKGTESNQPQHF.

As concerns this clonotype: A junction boundary mismatches the germline segment, possibly from a read error. V is TRBV7-7 and J is TRBJ1-1; D is uncertain. The length of the CDR3 is 13 residues. Per germline, CDR1 SSHAT and CDR2 FNYEAQ (reference sequence). The CDR3 reads CASSLNRLTEAFF. The CDR3, as DNA: TGTGCTAGCAGCTTAAATAGACTCACTGAAGCTTTCTTT.

To note about this clonotype: Because the CDR3 is missing its conserved closing phenylalanine or tryptophan, this is likely a read error. The V and J genes are TRBV11-3 and TRBJ2-3, with 13 bases matching TRBD2. In germline, CDR1 is SGHNT, CDR2 YENEEA. V lost 4 bases to trimming and J lost 6 bases; unmatched junction nucleotides: 7. This CDR3 region has 16 residues. The CDR3 DNA reads TGTGCCAGCAGCTCCCGGACTAGCGGGAGTAGGGATACGCAGTATTCT. Residues: CASSSRTSGSRDTQYS.

The CDR3 region is CASSQGDGAYEQYF. CDR3 nucleotide sequence: TGCGCCAGCAGCCAAGGGGACGGCGCCTACGAGCAGTACTTC. The V call is TRBV4-1, the J call TRBJ2-7; tentatively, D is TRBD1 or TRBD2 (5 bases each). Germline assignment: CDR1 MGHRA and CDR2 YSYEKL. The CDR3 consists of 14 residues. Trimming removed 1 base from V and 2 bases from J, with 9 bases in between.

The CDR3 nucleotides are TGCGCCAGCAGAACTAGTGGGGCCAACGTCCTGACTTTC. This gives the protein CASRTSGANVLTF. The chain links TRBV5-1 to TRBJ2-6, with a tentative D call TRBD2 (5 bases). V lost 5 bases and J lost 3, with 6 bases in between. The CDR3 runs to 13 residues. Germline loops: CDR1 SGHRS, CDR2 YFSETQ.

This chain links TRBV15 with TRBJ2-5; possible D gene TRBD1, 7 bases. V gave up 5 bases and J gave up 2 bases, with 15 bases separating them. This CDR3 contains 15 residues. Looked up from germline, CDR1 is LNHNV and CDR2 is YYDKDF (reference sequence). CDR3: CATSGRTGLQETQYF. DNA for the CDR3: TGTGCCACCAGCGGGAGGACAGGCCTACAAGAGACCCAGTACTTC. Using reference TRBV15 and TRBJ2-5 for the parts outside the CDR3, the full variable domain is DAMVIQNPRYQVTQFGKPVTLSCSQTLNHNVMYWYQQKSSQAPKLLFHYYDKDFNNEADTPDNFQSRRPNTSFCFLDIRSPGLGDTAMYLCATSGRTGLQETQYFGPGTRLLVL.

The chain has TRBV24-1 and TRBJ2-3, with no clear D. The CDR3 runs to 12 residues. CDR1 and CDR2 from the germline V gene are KGHDR and SFDVKD. V dropped 0 bases and J dropped 4 bases, with 1 base sitting between them. The CDR3, as DNA: TGTGCCACCAGTGATTTGCCAGATACGCAGTATTTT. It encodes CATSDLPDTQYF.

This chain uses TRBV7-2 with TRBJ1-2; perhaps TRBD1 as D (5 bases). Germline V CDR1 and CDR2: SGHTA, FQGNSA. V was shortened by 4 bases and J by 6 bases, with 12 bases between the two germline ends. The CDR3 length is 13 residues. The CDR3 coding sequence is TGTGCCAGCAGCTACAGGCGAGAGGATGGCTACACCTTC. It encodes CASSYRREDGYTF.

This clonotype was counted between two and nine times. A junction boundary mismatches the germline segment, possibly from a read error. V is TRBV7-7 and J is TRBJ2-7; TRBD1 or TRBD2 may be the D gene (5 bases each). Germline V gives CDR1 SSHAT, CDR2 FNYEAQ (reference sequence). This CDR3 is 13 amino acids long. The CDR3 spells CASSSGADYEQYF. CDR3 DNA: TGTGCTAGCAGCTCCGGGGCCGACTACGAGCAGTACTTC.

The chain joins TRBV7-2 to TRBJ1-4, with D perhaps TRBD1 (5 bases). Germline V lookup: CDR1 SGHTA, CDR2 FQGNSA. This CDR3 has 12 amino acids. Trimming took off 1 base at V and 13 bases at J, with 10 bases between the two ends. The CDR3 DNA reads TGTGCCAGCAGCTTAGGGGCAGGGCGACTGTTTTTT. Residues: CASSLGAGRLFF.

The chain recombines TRBV21-1 with TRBJ2-2; TRBD1, the D gene given by the table, was not confirmed from the DNA. TRBV21-1 is marked as a pseudogene. CDR3 length: 17 amino acids. Here the CDR3 reads CASSKEGRAINTGELFF. The CDR3 DNA reads TGTGCCAGCAGCAAAGAGGGAAGGGCGATTAACACCGGGGAGCTGTTTTTT.

The chain employs TRBV6-4 and TRBJ1-2; D is possibly TRBD1 (5 bases). CDR1 is MRHNA and CDR2 is SNTAGT in the germline V gene. Trimming removed 3 bases from V and 7 bases from J, with 12 bases in between. This CDR3 has 13 residues. This CDR3 reads CASSEKEGLGYTF. CDR3 sequence (DNA): TGTGCCAGCAGTGAAAAGGAGGGGCTTGGCTACACCTTC.

This chain links TRBV6-1 with TRBJ2-3; unclear D gene. The CDR3 runs 13 residues. V lost 6 bases to trimming and J lost 1 base, with 8 bases between them. Germline V gene sequence: CDR1 MNHNS, CDR2 SASEGT. The CDR3 loop is CASRDWGTDTQYF. DNA for the CDR3: TGTGCCAGCAGAGATTGGGGCACAGATACGCAGTATTTT.

This chain links TRBV4-3 with TRBJ1-2, with D possibly TRBD1 on 6 matching bases. The CDR3 loop spans 16 amino acids. Germline CDR1 LGHNA, CDR2 YSLEER. With 4 bases removed from V and 6 bases from J, the gap between germline ends came to 21 bases. The CDR3 DNA reads TGCGCCAGCAGCCCCAACCTCCTACAGGGATCTAATGGCTACACCTTC. The encoded protein is CASSPNLLQGSNGYTF.

This clonotype turned up a few times. This chain links TRBV20-1 with TRBJ2-2, with 8 bases aligning to TRBD2. This CDR3 has 13 amino acids. Looked up from germline, CDR1 is DFQATT and CDR2 is SNEGSKA (reference sequence). V was clipped by 5 bases and J by 3 bases; unmatched bases: 2. CDR3 residues: CSASGLDTGELFF. CDR3 DNA sequence: TGCAGTGCTTCGGGACTAGACACCGGGGAGCTGTTTTTT.

V is TRBV4-1 and J is TRBJ2-1; D tentatively fits TRBD1 or TRBD2 (6 bases each). Trimming left V 8 bases short and J 4 bases short, with 15 bases between. This CDR3 has 14 amino acids. CDR1 is MGHRA, CDR2 YSYEKL, per germline. CDR3 amino acids: CASGTEGGYNEQFF. Here the CDR3 DNA reads TGCGCCAGCGGGACGGAGGGGGGTTACAATGAGCAGTTCTTC.

This clonotype was detected only a few times. J is TRBJ1-5 and V is TRBV10-3; 7 bases are shared with TRBD1. The CDR3 is made up of 16 amino acids. The V gene's germline CDR1 is ENHRY and CDR2 SYGVKD. The V gene end was trimmed by 0 bases and the J gene end by 4 bases; junction bases not matched to a gene: 6. The CDR3 region has the DNA TGTGCCATCAGTGAGTCGGTGGGGACAGTAAATCAGCCCCAGCATTTT. Amino acid sequence: CAISESVGTVNQPQHF.

This clonotype appeared a single time. V and J are TRBV13 and TRBJ1-5, with D possibly TRBD1 on 5 matching bases. The CDR3 is 14 amino acids. V was cut by 4 bases and J by 4 bases, with 11 bases left in between. Germline loops: CDR1 PRHDT, CDR2 FYEKMQ (reference sequence). The CDR3 here is CASSWDRENQPQHF. The CDR3 region has the DNA TGTGCCAGCAGCTGGGACCGAGAAAATCAGCCCCAGCATTTT. Combining the CDR3 with reference TRBV13 and TRBJ1-5 gives the whole variable domain AAGVIQSPRHLIKEKRETATLKCYPIPRHDTVYWYQQGPGQDPQFLISFYEKMQSDKGSIPDRFSAQQFSDYHSELNMSSLELGDSALYFCASSWDRENQPQHFGDGTRLSIL.

This clonotype has a single count. The chain links TRBV6-1 to TRBJ2-2; D might be TRBD2 (6 bases). Trimming cost V 7 bases and J 2 bases, with 14 bases left between them. The V gene's germline CDR1 is MNHNS and CDR2 SASEGT. There are 15 residues in the CDR3. This CDR3 is CASTKGTLNTGELFF. CDR3 nucleotides: TGTGCCAGCACCAAAGGGACTTTAAACACCGGGGAGCTGTTTTTT.

This clonotype has just a few counts. The chain joins TRBV11-1 to TRBJ2-1; D could derive from TRBD1 or TRBD2 (6 bases each). The CDR3 runs to 14 residues. The V gene's germline CDR1 is SGHAT and CDR2 FQDESV (reference sequence). V lost 2 bases and J 8 bases, leaving 13 bases between the germline ends. CDR3: CASSLRGERHEQFF. For the CDR3, the DNA is TGTGCCAGCAGCTTAAGGGGGGAGAGACATGAGCAGTTCTTC. The full variable domain, with the rest looked up from reference TRBV11-1 and TRBJ2-1, is EAEVAQSPRYKITEKSQAVAFWCDPISGHATLYWYRQILGQGPELLVQFQDESVVDDSQLPKDRFSAERLKGVDSTLKIQPAELGDSAMYLCASSLRGERHEQFFGPGTRLTVL.

This chain joins TRBV2 and TRBJ2-1, with TRBD2 matching over 9 bases. Germline values: CDR1 SNHLY, CDR2 FYNNEI. V shed 4 bases, J shed 7 bases, and the junction held 8 bases outside the gene matches. The CDR3 contains 15 residues. Here the CDR3 DNA reads TGTGCCAGCAGTGTTTCGGCGGGAGGGCGGAATGAGCAGTTCTTC. Amino acids: CASSVSAGGRNEQFF.

The rearrangement links TRBV5-6 to TRBJ2-2; 8 bases line up with TRBD1. The CDR3 length is 16 residues. In germline, CDR1 is SGHDT, CDR2 YYEEEE. The junction had 6 bases not matched to a gene; V was cut back by 1 base and J by 4 bases. CDR3 protein: CASSLSPGGGTGELFF. CDR3 nucleotides: TGTGCCAGCAGCTTGTCGCCAGGGGGCGGCACCGGGGAGCTGTTTTTT.